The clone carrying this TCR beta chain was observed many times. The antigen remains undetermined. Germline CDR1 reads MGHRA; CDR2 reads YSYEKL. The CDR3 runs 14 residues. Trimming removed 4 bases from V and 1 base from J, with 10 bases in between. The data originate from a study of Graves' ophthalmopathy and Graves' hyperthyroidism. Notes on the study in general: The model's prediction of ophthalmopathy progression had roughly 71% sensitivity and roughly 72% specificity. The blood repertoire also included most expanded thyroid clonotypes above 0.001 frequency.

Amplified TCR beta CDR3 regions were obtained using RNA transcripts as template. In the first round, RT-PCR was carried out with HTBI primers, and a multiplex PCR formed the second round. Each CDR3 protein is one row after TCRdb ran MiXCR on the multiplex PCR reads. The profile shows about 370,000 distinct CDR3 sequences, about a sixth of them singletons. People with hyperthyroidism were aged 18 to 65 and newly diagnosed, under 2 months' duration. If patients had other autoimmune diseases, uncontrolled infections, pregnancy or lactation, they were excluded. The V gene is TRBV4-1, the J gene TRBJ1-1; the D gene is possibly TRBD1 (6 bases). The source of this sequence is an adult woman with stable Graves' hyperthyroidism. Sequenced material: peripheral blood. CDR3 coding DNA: TGCGCCAGCAGCCTCCCGGGACAGAACACTGAAGCTTTCTTT. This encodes CASSLPGQNTEAFF.